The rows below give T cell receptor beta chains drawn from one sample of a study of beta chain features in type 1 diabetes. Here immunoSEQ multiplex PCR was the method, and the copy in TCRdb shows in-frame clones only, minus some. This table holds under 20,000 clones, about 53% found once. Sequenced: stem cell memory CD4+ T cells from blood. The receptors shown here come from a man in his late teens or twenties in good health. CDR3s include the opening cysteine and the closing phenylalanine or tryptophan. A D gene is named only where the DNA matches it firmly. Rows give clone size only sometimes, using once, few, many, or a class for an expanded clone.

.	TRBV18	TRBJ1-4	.	TGTGCCAGCTCACCACCGAACAGCGAAAAACTGTTTTTT	CASSPPNSEKLFF
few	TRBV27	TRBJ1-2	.	TGTGCCAGCAGTGATCCCCACCGCCAGGGGTATGGCTACACCTTC	CASSDPHRQGYGYTF
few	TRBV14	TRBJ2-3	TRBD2	TGTGCCAGCAGACTAGCGGGCACAGATACGCAGTATTTT	CASRLAGTDTQYF
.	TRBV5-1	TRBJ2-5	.	TGCGCCAGCAGCTTGGAGACAGGAGAGACCCAGTACTTC	CASSLETGETQYF
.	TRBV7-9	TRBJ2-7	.	TGTGCCAGCAGCCAGGGGAGCGGGGCCTATGGGGAGCAGTACTTC	CASSQGSGAYGEQYF
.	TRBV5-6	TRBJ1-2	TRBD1	TGTGCCAGCAGCTTGATCGGGGACAGGGGAGCCTATGGCTACACCTTC	CASSLIGDRGAYGYTF
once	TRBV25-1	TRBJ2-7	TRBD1	TGTGCCAGCAGTGACCGGGACAGGACCTACGAGCAGTACTTC	CASSDRDRTYEQYF
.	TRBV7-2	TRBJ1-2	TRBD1	TGTGCCAGCAGCCTAAACAGGGGGCGGTCCGGTGGCTACACCTTC	CASSLNRGRSGGYTF
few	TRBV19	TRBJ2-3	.	TGTGCCAGTAGCCAGTATTCTAGCACAGATACGCAGTATTTT	CASSQYSSTDTQYF
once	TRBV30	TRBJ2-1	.	TGTGCCTGGAGTCAGGACTGGGAGCAGTTCTTC	CAWSQDWEQFF
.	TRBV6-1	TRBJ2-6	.	TGTGCCAGCAGTGCCCGAAGGGGCTGGGGTTCTGGGGCCAACGTCCTGACTTTC	CASSARRGWGSGANVLTF
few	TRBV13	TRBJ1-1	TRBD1	TGTGCCAGCAGCGACCGACAGGGGTGGGAGAACACTGAAGCTTTCTTT	CASSDRQGWENTEAFF
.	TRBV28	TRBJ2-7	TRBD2	TGTGCCAGCAGAATCCTAGCGGGGGTATCAAGGGGGCAGTACTTC	CASRILAGVSRGQYF
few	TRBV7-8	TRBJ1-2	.	TGTGCCAGCAGCACAAGTTCAACCTACTATGGCTACACCTTC	CASSTSSTYYGYTF
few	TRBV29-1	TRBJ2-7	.	TGCAGCGGCCTACTTTCTTACGAGCAGTACTTC	CSGLLSYEQYF
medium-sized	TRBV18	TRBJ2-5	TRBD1	TGTGCCAGCTCACGACAGGGCCAAGAGACCCAGTACTTC	CASSRQGQETQYF
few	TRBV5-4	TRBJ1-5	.	TGTGCCAGCAGCCTATTACCAGGGGTCAATCAGCCCCAGCATTTT	CASSLLPGVNQPQHF
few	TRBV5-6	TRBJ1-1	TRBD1	TGTGCCAGCAGTGTTCAGGGGGCGTGGGACACTGAAGCTTTCTTT	CASSVQGAWDTEAFF
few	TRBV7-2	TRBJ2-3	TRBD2	TGTGCCAGCAGCTGGACGGGACTAGCGGGGGGGTACACAGATACGCAGTATTTT	CASSWTGLAGGYTDTQYF
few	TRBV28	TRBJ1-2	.	TGTGCCAGCAGGCCCGGGACACCGTCGTTTGGTTACACCTTC	CASRPGTPSFGYTF
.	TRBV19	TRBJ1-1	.	TGTGCCAGTAGTATAGATCCAAACACTGAAGCTTTCTTT	CASSIDPNTEAFF
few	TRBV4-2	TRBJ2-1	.	TGTGCCAGCAGCCCCCACCCTGTGAGCTCCTACAATGAGCAGTTCTTC	CASSPHPVSSYNEQFF
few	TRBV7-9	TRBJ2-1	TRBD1	TGTGCCAGCAGCTTAGGGACAGGGTTCACGAGCTCCTACAATGAGCAGTTCTTC	CASSLGTGFTSSYNEQFF
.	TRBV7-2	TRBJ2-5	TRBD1	TGTGCCAGCAGCTTCACGACAGGGTGGTTCTCGGGAGAGACCCAGTACTTC	CASSFTTGWFSGETQYF
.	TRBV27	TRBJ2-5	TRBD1	TGTGCCAGCAGTCAAGTGGGACAGGGGTCCCAAGAGACCCAGTACTTC	CASSQVGQGSQETQYF
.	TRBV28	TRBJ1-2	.	TGTGCCAGCAGCCCCGACAGCTATGGCTACACCTTC	CASSPDSYGYTF
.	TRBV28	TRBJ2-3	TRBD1	TGTGCCAGCCTGGACAGGGGGACAGATACGCAGTATTTT	CASLDRGTDTQYF
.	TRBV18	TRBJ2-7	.	TGTGCCAGCTCACCAGGGGGCGACGAGCAGTACTTC	CASSPGGDEQYF
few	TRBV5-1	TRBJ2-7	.	TGCGCCAGCAGCTTGGCCACCGGGGATAACTCCTACGAGCAGTACTTC	CASSLATGDNSYEQYF
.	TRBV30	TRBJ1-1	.	TGTGCCTGGAGGTGGCAGGGAACCACTGAAGCTTTCTTT	CAWRWQGTTEAFF
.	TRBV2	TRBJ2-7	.	TGTGCCAGCAGTGCAGGGAACGGCCCTTACGAGCAGTACTTC	CASSAGNGPYEQYF
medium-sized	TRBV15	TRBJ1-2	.	TGTGCCACCAGCAGAGGCCCAGGGAGGTCGGCGGGCTACACCTTC	CATSRGPGRSAGYTF
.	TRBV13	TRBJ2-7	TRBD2	TGTGCCAGCAGCAAGAAGAGCGGGGGGCTTTACTACGAGCAGTACTTC	CASSKKSGGLYYEQYF
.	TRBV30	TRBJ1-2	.	TGTGCCTGGAGTGTACAGCCCCCACGGAGGGGCTACACCTTC	CAWSVQPPRRGYTF
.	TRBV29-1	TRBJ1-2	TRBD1	TGCAGCGGACTTCAAGTCGGGACAGGGAATGGCTACACCTTC	CSGLQVGTGNGYTF
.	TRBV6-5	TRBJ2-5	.	TGTGCCAGCAGCTCCCGGGACTCCCAAGAGACCCAGTACTTC	CASSSRDSQETQYF
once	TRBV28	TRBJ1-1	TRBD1	TGTGCCAGCAGTTCCGGGACAGGGTATAGGGGCACTGAAGCTTTCTTT	CASSSGTGYRGTEAFF
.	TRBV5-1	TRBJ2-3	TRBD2	TGCGCCAGCAGCTTGGAGCGGGACTCTCCTTTCCGTGAGCAGTATTTT	CASSLERDSPFREQYF
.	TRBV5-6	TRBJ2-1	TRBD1	TGTGCCAGCAGCTTGGTTCAGGGGGTGTACAATGAGCAGTTCTTC	CASSLVQGVYNEQFF
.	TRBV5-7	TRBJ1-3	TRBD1	TGTGCCAGCAGCTGTAACCGGGACAGAGAACCTGGAAACACCATATATTTT	CASSCNRDREPGNTIYF